This TCR beta chain appears in the sequencing data of a study of OX40 agonist ivuxolimab in advanced cancers. Study-wide context: Cohort: roughly 80% men, mean age around 55, aged about 20 to 79. Study conclusions and caveats: With doses of 0.1 to 3.0 mg/kg, CD4+ and CD8+ blood T cells had undergone clonal expansion by week 6.

About this clone: What it recognizes is unknown.

The repertoire was sequenced with immunoSEQ multiplex PCR; TCRdb's copy has only in-frame clones and lacks some. The table records thousands of clones, about three quarters of them present only once. Blood got drawn at baseline, again on cycle 4 day 1, and then on cycle 7 day 1. The CDR3 length is 15 residues. V was clipped by 2 bases and J by 3 bases, with 14 bases between them. Germline CDR1 reads MNHEY; CDR2 reads SMNVEV (reference sequence). The V call is TRBV27, the J call TRBJ2-7; possibly TRBD2 for D (6 bases). Sequencing was performed on CD4+ or CD8+ T cells sorted from blood, taken in a trial of the OX40 agonist ivuxolimab. This TCR was recovered from an adult with an advanced solid tumor such as melanoma, head and neck, liver or kidney cancer. CDR3 nucleotides: TGTGCCAGCAGTTTAGAGGGGAGGACGGACTACGAGCAGTACTTC. Translated: CASSLEGRTDYEQYF.